This TCR beta chain was retrieved from a study of cytomegalovirus exposure and HLA in healthy donors. Profiling relied on immunoSEQ multiplex PCR, and the TCRdb table lists in-frame clones only, not all of them. The sample lists about 360,000 clones; 86% were seen once. V dropped 2 bases and J dropped 7; count of bases not matched to a gene: 13. The CDR3 is made up of 16 amino acids. Germline V gene lookup returns CDR1 SGHDT and CDR2 YYEEEE. This TCR was sampled from a woman aged 18-30 years in good health and CMV-seronegative. The genes are TRBV5-6 and TRBJ2-7, with 9 bases identical to TRBD2. The sequenced sample was PBMCs. The CDR3 reads CASSFGGRAFPGEQYF. CDR3 in DNA: TGTGCCAGCAGCTTTGGCGGGAGGGCCTTCCCGGGAGAGCAGTACTTC.